The T cell receptor (beta chain) under discussion was sequenced for a study of blood T cell repertoires in COVID-19. Assay used: immunoSEQ multiplex PCR; TCRdb lists only in-frame clones, some missing. Of about 160,000 clones listed, approximately 86% were seen once; the top ten hold 10% to 13%. CDR1 MNHEY and CDR2 SVGAGI come from the germline V gene. This CDR3 contains 14 residues. V shed 6 bases and J 2 bases; nucleotides not matched to a gene: 3. The specimen was peripheral blood. The receptor was derived from a woman older than 75 with active or convalescent COVID-19. The chain carries TRBV6-5 and TRBJ1-5, with TRBD1 identical over 8 bases. The DNA of the CDR3 is TGTGCCAGCAGCGCGGACAGGGGCAATCAGCCCCAGCATTTT. Residues: CASSADRGNQPQHF.